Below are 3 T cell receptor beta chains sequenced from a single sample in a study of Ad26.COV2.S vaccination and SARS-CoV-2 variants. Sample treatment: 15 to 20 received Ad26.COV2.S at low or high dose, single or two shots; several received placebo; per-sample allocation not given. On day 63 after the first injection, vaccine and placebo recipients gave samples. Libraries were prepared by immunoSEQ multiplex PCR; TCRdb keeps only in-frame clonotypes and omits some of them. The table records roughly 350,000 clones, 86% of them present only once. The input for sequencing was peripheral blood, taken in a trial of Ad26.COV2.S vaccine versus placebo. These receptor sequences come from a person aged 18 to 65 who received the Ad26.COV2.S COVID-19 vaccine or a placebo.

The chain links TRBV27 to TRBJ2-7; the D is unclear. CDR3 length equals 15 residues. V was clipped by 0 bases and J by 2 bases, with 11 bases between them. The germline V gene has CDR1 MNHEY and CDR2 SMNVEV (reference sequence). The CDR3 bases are TGTGCCAGCAGTTTATCGGCCAGAGGAACCTACGAGCAGTACTTC. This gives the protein CASSLSARGTYEQYF.

The CDR3 nucleotides read TGTGCCAGCAGCGGACTAGAATCCTACGAGCAGTACTTC. The encoded protein is CASSGLESYEQYF. The gene calls are TRBV6-5 and TRBJ2-7; TRBD2 matches 7 bases. Germline V gene lookup returns CDR1 MNHEY and CDR2 SVGAGI. The V and J ends lost 6 bases and 1 base, in that order; junction bases with no gene match: 3. The CDR3 covers 13 residues.

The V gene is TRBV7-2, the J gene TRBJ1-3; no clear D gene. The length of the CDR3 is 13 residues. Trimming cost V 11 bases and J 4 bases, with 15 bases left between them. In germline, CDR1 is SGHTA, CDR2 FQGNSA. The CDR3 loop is CASGDPTGNTIYF. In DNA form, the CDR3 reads TGTGCCTCCGGCGATCCAACGGGAAACACCATATATTTT.